The 12 T cell receptor beta chains below were found in one sample sequenced in a study of regulatory T cells in long-lasting Graves disease. The time point was: persistent/refractory GD, antithyroid drugs over 5 years with positive TRAb. Isolated PBMC RNA provided the starting material for the TCR library. HTBI primers from iRepertoire and Arm-PCR of CDR3 regions yielded the TCR beta libraries. TCRdb redid the calling of the multiplex PCR reads with MiXCR, one entry per CDR3 protein. The repertoire holds about 400,000 distinct CDR3 sequences, about 20% seen once, with 20% to 25% in the top ten. This sample comprised peripheral blood mononuclear cells (PBMCs), obtained when the disease was refractory, from a patient treated with antithyroid drugs. These receptor sequences come from a female donor with Graves disease.

This clonotype was counted ten times or more. This sequence joins TRBV27 and TRBJ1-2, with D tentatively TRBD1 (5 bases). Germline-derived CDR1 and CDR2 are MNHEY and SMNVEV (reference sequence). The CDR3 has 14 amino acids. V was pared by 3 bases and J by 1 base, with 9 bases between. CDR3 bases: TGTGCCAGCAGTTTGCGGGGGTTTAACTATGGCTACACCTTC. Translation: CASSLRGFNYGYTF.

This clonotype was seen ten or more times. The V call is TRBV2, the J call TRBJ1-4; D not resolved. The CDR3 extends over 15 amino acids. The V gene lost 1 base and the J gene lost 4 bases, with 10 bases spanning the gap. Germline loops: CDR1 SNHLY, CDR2 FYNNEI. The CDR3 is CASSEGPGDNEKLFF. The CDR3 DNA sequence: TGTGCCAGCAGTGAAGGGCCAGGTGATAATGAAAAACTGTTTTTT. Full variable domain (rest looked up from reference TRBV2 and TRBJ1-4): EPEVTQTPSHQVTQMGQEVILRCVPISNHLYFYWYRQILGQKVEFLVSFYNNEISEKSEIFDDQFSVERPDGSNFTLKIRSTKLEDSAMYFCASSEGPGDNEKLFFGSGTQLSVL.

This clonotype was picked up a small number of times. The V call is TRBV27, the J call TRBJ1-5, with TRBD1 identical over 9 bases. With 6 bases clipped from V and 0 bases from J, the junction kept 0 bases outside the gene matches. CDR3 length equals 14 residues. Germline values: CDR1 MNHEY, CDR2 SMNVEV (reference sequence). For the CDR3, the DNA is TGTGCCAGCAGACAGGGGGCTAGCAATCAGCCCCAGCATTTT. This codes for CASRQGASNQPQHF.

This clonotype was detected a few times. The rearrangement joins TRBV7-9 to TRBJ2-7, with D perhaps given as TRBD1 or TRBD2 (5 bases each). Germline CDR1 SEHNR, CDR2 FQNEAQ (reference sequence). The V end was cut by 4 bases, the J end by 3 bases, with 22 bases between. The CDR3 extends over 17 amino acids. CDR3 residues: CASSSKPTRDGVYEQYF. The CDR3 nucleotides are TGTGCCAGCAGCTCTAAGCCGACACGGGACGGAGTCTACGAGCAGTACTTC. The variable domain in full, with the rest retrieved from reference TRBV7-9 and TRBJ2-7, is DTGVSQNPRHKITKRGQNVTFRCDPISEHNRLYWYRQTLGQGPEFLTYFQNEAQLEKSRLLSDRFSAERPKGSFSTLEIQRTEQGDSAMYLCASSSKPTRDGVYEQYFGPGTRLTVT.

This clonotype appeared many times. The chain recombines TRBV12-3 or TRBV12-4 with TRBJ2-5; 7 bases are a match to TRBD2. The ends lost 1 base at V and 4 bases at J; junction bases unmatched: 6. The CDR3 is 15 residues long. CDR3 region: CASSLGGRGGETQYF. CDR3 DNA sequence: TGTGCCAGCAGTTTAGGCGGGAGAGGTGGAGAGACCCAGTACTTC.

This clonotype was detected many times. This sequence joins TRBV28 and TRBJ1-1, with D possibly being TRBD1 (5 bases). Per germline, CDR1 MDHEN and CDR2 SYDVKM. CDR3 length: 15 residues. Trimming shortened V by 6 bases and J by 0 bases, and 14 bases separated the two germline ends. CDR3 nucleotide sequence: TGTGCCAGCAGAGACCCGGGACGGATGAACACTGAAGCTTTCTTT. The encoded protein is CASRDPGRMNTEAFF.

This clonotype has ten or more counts. V is TRBV27 and J is TRBJ2-7; D is perhaps TRBD1 (6 bases). The germline CDR1 and CDR2 sequences are MNHEY and SMNVEV (reference sequence). V was clipped by 5 bases and J by 3 bases, with 14 bases between them. The CDR3 is made up of 14 amino acids. This CDR3 reads CASSPDRSGYEQYF. The CDR3 DNA reads TGTGCCAGCAGTCCCGACAGGTCCGGCTACGAGCAGTACTTC.

The CDR3 bases are TGTGCCAGCAGTCCGATTTCAGGTTTCGGCCGTAGCAATCAGCCCCAGCATTTT. As protein: CASSPISGFGRSNQPQHF. The chain recombines TRBV6-1 with TRBJ1-5; D is unclear. V was trimmed by 5 bases and J by 0 bases, leaving 20 bases between them. Germline-derived CDR1 and CDR2 are MNHNS and SASEGT. This CDR3 contains 18 residues.

This clonotype was detected many times. The genes are TRBV7-6 and TRBJ1-4, with 10 bases fitting TRBD1. Losses at the gene ends were 5 bases for V and 8 bases for J; bases not matched to a gene: 8. This CDR3 region has 15 residues. Per the germline V gene, CDR1 is SGHVS and CDR2 is FNYEAQ. DNA for the CDR3: TGTGCCAGCAGCCCCATGACAGGGGGCGGCGAAAAACTGTTTTTT. Its translation is CASSPMTGGGEKLFF.

J is TRBJ2-2 and V is TRBV28, with 7 bases that match TRBD2. V lost 6 bases and J lost 0; bases outside the gene matches: 10. CDR1 and CDR2 from the germline V gene are MDHEN and SYDVKM. The CDR3 runs 17 residues. The CDR3 sequence is CASSPPRLAANTGELFF. In DNA form, the CDR3 reads TGTGCCAGCAGCCCACCACGGCTAGCGGCGAACACCGGGGAGCTGTTTTTT.

This clonotype was detected once. This may be a read error: a much more frequent sequence differs by one nucleotide. This chain uses TRBV25-1 with TRBJ1-2; D may be TRBD1 (5 bases). The germline gives CDR1 MGHDK, CDR2 SYGVNS. CDR3 length equals 14 residues. V gave up 4 bases and J gave up 7 bases, with 16 bases separating them. The CDR3 here is CASSGGPTTFGYTF. DNA of the CDR3: TGTGCCAGCAGTGGGGGCCCTACTACTTTTGGCTACACCTTC.

The V call is TRBV19, the J call TRBJ1-5; maybe TRBD1 (5 bases). The V end lost 2 bases, the J end lost 1 base, and 21 bases lay between the germline ends. CDR1 and CDR2 (germline): LNHDA, SQIVND (reference sequence). The CDR3 is made up of 19 amino acids. CDR3 loop: CASSINLGAVDRSNQPQHF. The CDR3, as DNA: TGTGCCAGTAGTATAAATCTCGGGGCGGTCGACCGAAGCAATCAGCCCCAGCATTTT.